This T cell receptor (beta chain) was observed in a study of blood T cell repertoires in COVID-19. Overall study: Both acute and convalescent COVID-19 samples were obtained from the United States, Italy and Spain. Sample material is recorded as cDNA or gDNA derived from T cells, B-cell-depleted T cells, or PBMCs.

Clones were read by immunoSEQ multiplex PCR, and TCRdb kept only the in-frame ones, dropping some. In the table there are over 55,000 clones, roughly 80% of which are singletons. Germline values: CDR1 PRHDT, CDR2 FYEKMQ (reference sequence). With 1 base clipped from V and 7 bases from J, the junction kept 10 bases outside the gene matches. The CDR3 runs 17 residues. This study enrolled people aged about 18 to 90 from around 26 US geographic areas. Sequencing used PBMCs or T cells enriched from blood (not recorded which). This receptor was taken from a woman in her forties with acute COVID-19. This sequence joins TRBV13 and TRBJ1-2; 12 bases map to TRBD1. Here the CDR3 reads CASSLAFRDRGLFGYTF. CDR3 in DNA: TGTGCCAGCAGCTTAGCTTTCCGGGACAGGGGGCTCTTTGGCTACACCTTC.